The present TCR beta chain was sequenced within a study of T cell responses to AZD1222 COVID-19 vaccine. This CDR3 contains 14 residues. V was cut by 2 bases and J by 0 bases, with 7 bases left in between. Per germline, CDR1 SEHNR and CDR2 FQNEAQ (reference sequence). Profiled with immunoSEQ multiplex PCR; TCRdb holds only in-frame clones, not every one. The repertoire holds 140,000 or so clones, with 80% to 95% as singletons. This receptor was obtained from an adult in good health. The V gene is TRBV7-9, the J gene TRBJ1-1; D possibly corresponds to TRBD1 (5 bases). Sequenced material: peripheral blood, taken on day 0 of AZD1222 vaccination. For the CDR3, the DNA is TGTGCCAGCAGCTTAATGACAGTGAACACTGAAGCTTTCTTT. This sequence encodes CASSLMTVNTEAFF.